This TCR beta chain derives from a study of Ad26.COV2.S vaccination and SARS-CoV-2 variants. Study-wide results and caveats: Assessments of TCR breadth and depth may have underestimated the total T cell responses.

Treatment given: around 19 received Ad26.COV2.S at low or high dose, single or two shots; 5 received placebo; per-sample allocation not given. Day 63 after the first vaccine or placebo injection was the time point for sampling. The CDR3 is 14 residues long. Germline V CDR1 and CDR2: MRHNA, SNTAGT. V lost 6 bases to trimming and J lost 4 bases, with 16 bases between them. Only in-frame clones appear in the TCRdb table, and some are missing; sequencing was by immunoSEQ multiplex PCR. The sample holds hundreds of thousands of clones, about 90% seen once. A word on this clone: Its antigen is unknown.

This material consisted of peripheral blood, taken in a trial of Ad26.COV2.S vaccine versus placebo. The TCR comes from a person between 18 and 65 years old who received the Ad26.COV2.S COVID-19 vaccine or a placebo. The chain joins TRBV6-4 to TRBJ2-7; possibly TRBD1 or TRBD2 for D (5 bases each). This chain's CDR3 is CASRRGGVPYEQYF. In DNA, the CDR3 is TGTGCCAGCAGGAGGGGCGGAGTCCCGTACGAGCAGTACTTC.